The 24 T cell receptor beta chains reported below all come from one sample, sequenced in a study of blood T cells in healthy people across ages. With a J-beta primer mix and a sample-barcoded 5' primer, a second PCR ran about 7 to 12 cycles. From the 5' RACE reads, TCRdb called clonotypes with MiXCR, one entry per CDR3 protein. The table records 600,000 to 1,000,000 distinct CDR3 sequences, roughly 25% of them present only once. This same sample was also part of a study on T cells of mothers and their children.

Sequencing input: blood. The receptors originated from a boy aged 5-17 years in good health.

This clonotype showed up just a few times. The chain recombines TRBV5-1 with TRBJ2-3; D may be TRBD1 (6 bases). Between the trimmed V and J ends, which lost 0 bases and 5 bases, there was a span of 13 bases. In germline, CDR1 is SGHRS, CDR2 YFSETQ. This CDR3 is built from 15 residues. In DNA, the CDR3 is TGCGCCAGCAGCTTGGGCGCCAACAGGGAAGATACGCAGTATTTT. It translates to CASSLGANREDTQYF.

This chain links TRBV20-1 with TRBJ1-2; the D is unclear. Per germline, CDR1 DFQATT and CDR2 SNEGSKA (reference sequence). V was cut by 0 bases and J by 3 bases, with 17 bases left in between. The CDR3 is made up of 16 amino acids. CDR3 protein: CSAREWRAGEHYGYTF. The CDR3 DNA sequence: TGCAGTGCTAGAGAGTGGAGGGCAGGAGAACACTATGGCTACACCTTC.

The chain employs TRBV6-2 or TRBV6-3 and TRBJ2-5; 9 nucleotides line up with TRBD2. The length of the CDR3 is 17 residues. CDR1 is MNHEY and CDR2 is SVGEGT in the germline V gene. With 6 bases clipped from V and 4 bases from J, the junction kept 15 bases outside the gene matches. This CDR3 reads CASRTPSGTDGGETQYF. The CDR3 region has the DNA TGTGCCAGCAGAACCCCTAGCGGGACCGATGGAGGAGAGACCCAGTACTTC.

V and J are TRBV11-2 and TRBJ2-5; 10 bases line up with TRBD1. The DNA end is more similar to TRBJ2-7, so the J call may be wrong. Germline lookup yields CDR1 SGHAT and CDR2 FQNNGV. This CDR3 spans 15 amino acids. In DNA form, the CDR3 reads TGTGCCAGCAGCTCATGGGACAGGGGCCTCTACGAGCAGTACTTC. Protein product: CASSSWDRGLYEQYF.

The V call is TRBV4-3, the J call TRBJ1-1, with D tentatively TRBD1 (5 bases). V was cut by 1 base and J by 6 bases, with 12 bases left in between. Germline V gene lookup returns CDR1 LGHNA and CDR2 YSLEER. CDR3 length: 14 amino acids. Written as DNA, the CDR3 is TGCGCCAGCAGCCAAGGGGGCAGGGTTTCTGAAGCTTTCTTT. Translating it yields CASSQGGRVSEAFF.

Only a few counts were recorded for this clonotype. V and J are TRBV28 and TRBJ2-5, with 9 bases fitting TRBD1. The end of the DNA is better explained by TRBJ2-1, so the J call may be wrong. This CDR3 is 15 amino acids long. The germline V gene has CDR1 MDHEN and CDR2 SYDVKM. The CDR3 is CASSLNRGLQNEQFF. Written as DNA, the CDR3 is TGTGCCAGCAGTTTAAACAGGGGGCTGCAGAATGAGCAGTTCTTC.

The J gene is TRBJ1-2, the V gene TRBV6-4, with 8 bases that match TRBD1. The junction had 12 bases not matched to a gene; V was cut back by 6 bases and J by 0 bases. Germline V lookup: CDR1 MRHNA, CDR2 SNTAGT. The CDR3 covers 17 residues. This CDR3 is CASSGYDWTGTNYGYTF. The CDR3 region has the DNA TGTGCCAGCAGCGGATATGATTGGACAGGGACTAACTATGGCTACACCTTC.

V usage is TRBV5-1 and J usage is TRBJ1-6, with TRBD1 matching 9 bases. The germline V gene has CDR1 SGHRS and CDR2 YFSETQ. Trimming removed 3 bases from V and 7 bases from J; junction bases left unmatched: 5. The CDR3 is made up of 15 amino acids. CDR3 loop: CASSSDRGGNSPLHF. In DNA, the CDR3 is TGCGCCAGCAGCTCGGACAGGGGAGGAAATTCACCCCTCCACTTT.

This clonotype was counted a few times. This chain joins TRBV14 and TRBJ2-3; no clear D. The germline V gene encodes CDR1 SGHDN and CDR2 FVKESK. CDR3 length: 14 residues. V gave up 0 bases and J gave up 4 bases, with 8 bases separating them. The CDR3 reads CASSQDQFSDTQYF. The CDR3 DNA sequence: TGTGCCAGCAGCCAAGATCAGTTCTCAGATACGCAGTATTTT.

The chain couples TRBV4-3 to TRBJ2-3, with D possibly being TRBD1 or TRBD2 (5 bases each). This CDR3 region has 16 residues. V lost 0 bases, J lost 6 bases, and 16 bases lay in between. CDR1 is LGHNA, CDR2 YSLEER, per germline. CDR3 loop: CASSQDRGGPWDTQYF. In DNA form, the CDR3 reads TGCGCCAGCAGCCAAGATCGGGGCGGCCCTTGGGATACGCAGTATTTT.

This clonotype was picked up many times. The gene calls are TRBV7-3 and TRBJ1-1, with TRBD1 matching 11 bases. The J segment lost 4 bases and the V segment lost 5 bases, leaving 3 bases of the junction unmatched. Germline loops: CDR1 SGHTA, CDR2 FQGTGA. This CDR3 has 14 residues. The CDR3 loop reads CASSPGTGGTEAFF. CDR3 DNA sequence: TGTGCCAGCAGCCCGGGGACAGGGGGCACTGAAGCTTTCTTT.

This sequence joins TRBV12-3 or TRBV12-4 and TRBJ2-3; TRBD2 matches 9 bases. V gave up 6 bases and J gave up 3 bases; unmatched junction bases: 4. CDR3 length: 14 residues. This CDR3 reads CASSPSGVTDTQYF. The CDR3 region has the DNA TGTGCCAGCAGCCCTAGCGGGGTGACAGATACGCAGTATTTT.

This clonotype was seen only a few times. This chain links TRBV12-3 or TRBV12-4 with TRBJ1-2, with no clear D. The germline V and J ends were trimmed by 5 bases and 0 bases, with 4 bases remaining between them. The CDR3 has 12 amino acids. Written as DNA, the CDR3 is TGTGCCAGCAGTCCCTCTAACTATGGCTACACCTTC. Protein: CASSPSNYGYTF.

The chain is built from TRBV7-2 and TRBJ2-5; TRBD1 agrees at 11 bases. The J call is doubtful: the DNA matches TRBJ2-7 better. This CDR3 comprises 15 residues. Germline loops: CDR1 SGHTA, CDR2 FQGNSA. The CDR3 sequence is CASSPRTGGKYEQYF. The CDR3 nucleotides are TGTGCCAGCAGCCCCAGGACAGGGGGCAAATACGAGCAGTACTTC.

This clonotype was seen a few times. V is TRBV7-9 and J is TRBJ2-2; D is ambiguous. Trimming left V 5 bases short and J 9 bases short, with 16 bases between. This CDR3 spans 14 amino acids. Germline lookup yields CDR1 SEHNR and CDR2 FQNEAQ (reference sequence). In DNA form, the CDR3 reads TGTGCCAGCAGCCTCAGTAACAAGGAAAGGGAGCTGTTTTTT. It translates to CASSLSNKERELFF.

The chain employs TRBV4-1 and TRBJ2-7, with 8 bases lining up with TRBD2. With 4 bases clipped from V and 0 bases from J, the junction kept 8 bases outside the gene matches. In germline, CDR1 is MGHRA, CDR2 YSYEKL. The CDR3 covers 16 residues. The DNA of the CDR3 is TGCGCCAGCAGCCCCGAGGGCGGGAGGAGCTCCTACGAGCAGTACTTC. It translates to CASSPEGGRSSYEQYF.

The chain couples TRBV5-1 to TRBJ1-6; D is possibly TRBD1 (5 bases). The length of the CDR3 is 15 residues. V shed 4 bases and J shed 8 bases, with 16 bases lying between them. CDR1 is SGHRS and CDR2 is YFSETQ in the germline V gene. The CDR3 sequence is CASSMGPQVDSPLHF. The CDR3, as DNA: TGCGCCAGCAGCATGGGACCCCAGGTGGATTCACCCCTCCACTTT.

The chain employs TRBV20-1 and TRBJ2-5; D remains ambiguous. The J call may be in error: the DNA end matches TRBJ2-7 better. The CDR3 is 13 amino acids. Germline assignment: CDR1 DFQATT and CDR2 SNEGSKA (reference sequence). The CDR3: CSARELSRLEQYV. The CDR3 DNA is TGCAGTGCTAGAGAGCTCTCACGGCTCGAGCAGTACGTC.

This clonotype turned up a few times. The chain links TRBV5-1 to TRBJ2-5, with 9 bases aligning to TRBD2. V gave up 4 bases and J gave up 4 bases; unmatched junction bases: 8. Looked up from germline, CDR1 is SGHRS and CDR2 is YFSETQ. This CDR3 spans 15 amino acids. The CDR3 sequence: CASSAGTSPRETQYF. The CDR3, as DNA: TGCGCCAGCAGCGCCGGGACTAGCCCCCGAGAGACCCAGTACTTC.

The chain joins TRBV5-6 to TRBJ1-2; TRBD1 aligns across 10 bases. The ends lost 2 bases at V and 5 bases at J; junction bases unmatched: 3. The CDR3 extends over 14 amino acids. CDR1 is SGHDT and CDR2 is YYEEEE in the germline V gene. CDR3 DNA: TGTGCCAGCAGCTTTCCGGGACAGGGGTATGGCTACACCTTC. Amino acid sequence: CASSFPGQGYGYTF. Full variable domain (remainder filled in from reference TRBV5-6 and TRBJ1-2): DAGVTQSPTHLIKTRGQQVTLRCSPKSGHDTVSWYQQALGQGPQFIFQYYEEEERQRGNFPDRFSGHQFPNYSSELNVNALLLGDSALYLCASSFPGQGYGYTFGSGTRLTVV.

This clonotype turned up a few times. The rearrangement links TRBV7-2 to TRBJ2-5; D uncertain. The tail of the sequence fits TRBJ2-1 better, so the J call may be wrong. CDR1 is SGHTA and CDR2 is FQGNSA in the germline V gene. The CDR3 has 13 amino acids. The CDR3 DNA reads as TGTGCCAGCAGCTTATCCCCCCCCGGTGAGCAGTTCTTC. As protein: CASSLSPPGEQFF.

This clonotype appeared many times. The rearrangement uses TRBV7-2 and TRBJ2-5, with TRBD2 identical over 8 bases. After removal of 1 base from V and 5 bases from J, the junction contained 3 bases not matched to a gene. Germline lookup yields CDR1 SGHTA and CDR2 FQGNSA. The CDR3 is made up of 14 amino acids. The DNA of the CDR3 is TGTGCCAGCAGCTTAGACGGGAGGGCGGAGACCCAGTACTTC. Its translation: CASSLDGRAETQYF.

This clonotype showed up just a few times. The chain employs TRBV12-3 or TRBV12-4 and TRBJ2-7, with TRBD1 identical over 7 bases. With V trimmed by 3 bases and J by 5 bases, 7 bases remained unmatched. The length of the CDR3 is 14 residues. CDR3 bases: TGTGCCAGCAGTTTTACAGGGGCCATCCACGAGCAGTACTTC. Its translation is CASSFTGAIHEQYF.

This clonotype was seen a few times. The V gene is TRBV20-1, the J gene TRBJ2-2; TRBD2 matches at 10 bases. Germline V gene lookup returns CDR1 DFQATT and CDR2 SNEGSKA (reference sequence). The V and J ends lost 6 bases and 0 bases, in that order; junction bases with no gene match: 4. The CDR3 contains 15 residues. The CDR3 DNA reads TGCAGTGCCAAGGGACTAGCGTCGAACACCGGGGAGCTGTTTTTT. It is translated as CSAKGLASNTGELFF.